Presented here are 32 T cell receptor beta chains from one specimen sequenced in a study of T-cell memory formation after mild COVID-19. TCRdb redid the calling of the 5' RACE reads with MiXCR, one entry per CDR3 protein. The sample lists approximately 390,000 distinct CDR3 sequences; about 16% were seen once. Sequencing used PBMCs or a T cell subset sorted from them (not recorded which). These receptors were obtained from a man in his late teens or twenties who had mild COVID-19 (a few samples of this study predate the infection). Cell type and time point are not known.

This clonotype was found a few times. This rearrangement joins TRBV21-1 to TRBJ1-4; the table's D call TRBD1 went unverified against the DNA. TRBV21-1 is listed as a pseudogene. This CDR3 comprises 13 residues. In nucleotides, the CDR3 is TGTGCCATCTGGGGGGGGCAGAATGAAAAACTGTTTTTT. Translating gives CAIWGGQNEKLFF.

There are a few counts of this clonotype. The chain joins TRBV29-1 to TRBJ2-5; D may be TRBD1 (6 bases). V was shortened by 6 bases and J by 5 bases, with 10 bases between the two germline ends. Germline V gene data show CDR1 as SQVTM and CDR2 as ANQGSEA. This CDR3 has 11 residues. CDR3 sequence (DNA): TGCAGCGTAGGGGGTTATGAGACCCAGTACTTC. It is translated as CSVGGYETQYF.

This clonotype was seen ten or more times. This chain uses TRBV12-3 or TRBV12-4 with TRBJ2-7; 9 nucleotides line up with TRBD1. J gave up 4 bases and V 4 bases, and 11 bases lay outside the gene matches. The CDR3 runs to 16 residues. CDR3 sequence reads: CASSSGEGQGSYEQYF. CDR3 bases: TGTGCCAGCAGTTCTGGAGAGGGACAGGGATCGTACGAGCAGTACTTC.

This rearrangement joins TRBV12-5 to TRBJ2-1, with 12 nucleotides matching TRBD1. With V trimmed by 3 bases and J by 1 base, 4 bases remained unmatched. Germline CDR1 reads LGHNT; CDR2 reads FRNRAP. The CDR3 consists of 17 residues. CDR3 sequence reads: CASGFGTGGFSYNEQFF. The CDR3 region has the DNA TGTGCTAGTGGTTTCGGGACAGGGGGCTTTTCCTACAATGAGCAGTTCTTC.

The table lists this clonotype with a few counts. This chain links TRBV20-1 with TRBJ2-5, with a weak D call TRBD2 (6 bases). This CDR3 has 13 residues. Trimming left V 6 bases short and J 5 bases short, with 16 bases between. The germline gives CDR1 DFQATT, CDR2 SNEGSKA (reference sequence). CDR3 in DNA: TGCAGTGCCCGGGGAGGAAGAGGCGAGACCCAGTACTTC. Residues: CSARGGRGETQYF.

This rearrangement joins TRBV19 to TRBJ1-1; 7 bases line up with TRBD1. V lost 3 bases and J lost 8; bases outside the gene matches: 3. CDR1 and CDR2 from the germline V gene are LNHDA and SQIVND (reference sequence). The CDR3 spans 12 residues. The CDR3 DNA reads TGTGCCAGTAGTATGACAGGGTCGGAAGCTTTCTTT. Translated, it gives CASSMTGSEAFF.

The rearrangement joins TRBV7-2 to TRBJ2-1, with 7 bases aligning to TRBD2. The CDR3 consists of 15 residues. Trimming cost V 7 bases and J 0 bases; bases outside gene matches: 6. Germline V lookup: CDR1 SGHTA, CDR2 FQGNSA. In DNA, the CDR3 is TGTGCCAGCAACCTTCGCGGGGGCTCCTACAATGAGCAGTTCTTC. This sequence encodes CASNLRGGSYNEQFF.

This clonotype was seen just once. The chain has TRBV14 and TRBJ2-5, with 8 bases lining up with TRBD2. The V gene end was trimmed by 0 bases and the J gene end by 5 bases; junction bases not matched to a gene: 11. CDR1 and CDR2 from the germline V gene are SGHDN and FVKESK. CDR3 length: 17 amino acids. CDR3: CASSQEVVGGAWETQYF. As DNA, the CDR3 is TGTGCCAGCAGCCAAGAAGTCGTCGGGGGGGCGTGGGAGACCCAGTACTTC.

In DNA form, the CDR3 reads TGTGCCAGCAGCTCTCCCTCGACAGGGAACACTGAAGCTTTCTTT. It is translated as CASSSPSTGNTEAFF. J is TRBJ1-1 and V is TRBV11-3; perhaps TRBD1 as D (6 bases). CDR1 is SGHNT, CDR2 YENEEA, per germline. The CDR3 is 15 amino acids. V was trimmed by 4 bases and J by 1 base, leaving 13 bases between them. Filled out from reference TRBV11-3 and TRBJ1-1, the complete variable domain reads EAGVVQSPRYKIIEKKQPVAFWCNPISGHNTLYWYLQNLGQGPELLIRYENEEAVDDSQLPKDRFSAERLKGVDSTLKIQPAELGDSAVYLCASSSPSTGNTEAFFGQGTRLTVV.

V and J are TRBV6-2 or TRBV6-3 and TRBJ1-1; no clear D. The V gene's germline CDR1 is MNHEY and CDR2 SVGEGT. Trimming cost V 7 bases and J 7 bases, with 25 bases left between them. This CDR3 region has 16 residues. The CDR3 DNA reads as TGTGCCAGCACGTCACTGGGCGCCTACACAAAGGGTGAAGCTTTCTTT. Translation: CASTSLGAYTKGEAFF.

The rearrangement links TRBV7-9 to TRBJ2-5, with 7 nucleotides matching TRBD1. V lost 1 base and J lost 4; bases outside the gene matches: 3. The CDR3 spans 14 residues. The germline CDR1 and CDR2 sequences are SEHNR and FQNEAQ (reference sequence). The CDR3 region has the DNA TGTGCCAGCAGCTTAGTGGGGACAGCAGAGACCCAGTACTTC. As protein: CASSLVGTAETQYF. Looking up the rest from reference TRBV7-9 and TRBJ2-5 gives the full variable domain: DTGVSQNPRHKITKRGQNVTFRCDPISEHNRLYWYRQTLGQGPEFLTYFQNEAQLEKSRLLSDRFSAERPKGSFSTLEIQRTEQGDSAMYLCASSLVGTAETQYFGPGTRLLVL.

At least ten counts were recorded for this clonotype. The CDR3 coding sequence is TGTGCCAGCAGCCTGGGGACTAGCGTGTACAATGAGCAGTTCTTC. This gives the protein CASSLGTSVYNEQFF. The genes are TRBV7-2 and TRBJ2-1; 10 nucleotides agree with TRBD2. There are 15 residues in the CDR3. The germline V gene encodes CDR1 SGHTA and CDR2 FQGNSA. With V trimmed by 5 bases and J by 4 bases, 5 bases remained unmatched.

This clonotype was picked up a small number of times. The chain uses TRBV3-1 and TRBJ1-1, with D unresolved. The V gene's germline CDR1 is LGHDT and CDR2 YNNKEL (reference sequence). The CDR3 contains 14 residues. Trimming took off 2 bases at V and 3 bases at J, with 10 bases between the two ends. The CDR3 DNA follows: TGTGCCAGCAGCCAAAGCGAATGGGACACTGAAGCTTTCTTT. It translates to CASSQSEWDTEAFF.

The CDR3 sequence: CAGRGHEITDTQYF. The CDR3 DNA reads as TGTGCCGGCCGGGGACACGAGATCACAGATACGCAGTATTTT. The rearrangement links TRBV7-9 to TRBJ2-3, with D possibly TRBD1 on 6 matching bases. The V and J ends lost 11 bases and 2 bases respectively, with 17 bases between them. This CDR3 is 14 amino acids long. Germline assignment: CDR1 SEHNR and CDR2 FQNEAQ (reference sequence).

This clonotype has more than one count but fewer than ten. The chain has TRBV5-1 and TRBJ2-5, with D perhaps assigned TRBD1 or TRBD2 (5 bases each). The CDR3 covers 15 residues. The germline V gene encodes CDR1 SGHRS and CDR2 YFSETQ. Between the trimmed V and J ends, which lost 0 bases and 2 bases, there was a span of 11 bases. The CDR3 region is CASSLAQGPQETQYF. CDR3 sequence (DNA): TGCGCCAGCAGCTTGGCCCAGGGACCGCAAGAGACCCAGTACTTC.

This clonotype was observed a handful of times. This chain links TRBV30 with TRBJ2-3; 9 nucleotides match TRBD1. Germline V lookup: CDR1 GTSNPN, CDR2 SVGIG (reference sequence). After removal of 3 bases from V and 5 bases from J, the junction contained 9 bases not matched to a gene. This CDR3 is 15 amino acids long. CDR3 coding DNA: TGTGCCTGGAGGCTGACAGGGGGACTCGGAGATACGCAGTATTTT. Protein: CAWRLTGGLGDTQYF.

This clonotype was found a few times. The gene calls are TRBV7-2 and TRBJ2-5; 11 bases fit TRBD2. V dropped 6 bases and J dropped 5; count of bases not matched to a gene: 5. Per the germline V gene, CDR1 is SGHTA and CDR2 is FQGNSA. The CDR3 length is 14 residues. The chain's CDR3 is CASRISGGEETQYF. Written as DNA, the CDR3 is TGTGCCAGCAGAATTAGCGGGGGGGAGGAGACCCAGTACTTC.

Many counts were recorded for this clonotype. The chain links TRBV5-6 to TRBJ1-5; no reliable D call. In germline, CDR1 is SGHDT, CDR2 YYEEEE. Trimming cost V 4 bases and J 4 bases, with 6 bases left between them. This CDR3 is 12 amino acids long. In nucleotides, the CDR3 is TGTGCCAGCAGCCTGCCAAATCAGCCCCAGCATTTT. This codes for CASSLPNQPQHF.

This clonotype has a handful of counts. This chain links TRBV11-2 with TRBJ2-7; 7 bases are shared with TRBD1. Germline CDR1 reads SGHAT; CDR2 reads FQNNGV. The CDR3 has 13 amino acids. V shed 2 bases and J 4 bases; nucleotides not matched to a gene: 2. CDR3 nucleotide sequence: TGTGCCAGCAGCTTACTGGACAGGTACGAGCAGTACTTC. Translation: CASSLLDRYEQYF.

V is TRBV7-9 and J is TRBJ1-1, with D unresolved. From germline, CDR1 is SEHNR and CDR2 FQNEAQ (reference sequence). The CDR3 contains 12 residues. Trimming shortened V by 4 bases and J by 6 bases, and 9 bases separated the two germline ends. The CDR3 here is CASSSTDPEAFF. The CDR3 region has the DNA TGTGCCAGCAGCTCAACGGACCCTGAAGCTTTCTTT.

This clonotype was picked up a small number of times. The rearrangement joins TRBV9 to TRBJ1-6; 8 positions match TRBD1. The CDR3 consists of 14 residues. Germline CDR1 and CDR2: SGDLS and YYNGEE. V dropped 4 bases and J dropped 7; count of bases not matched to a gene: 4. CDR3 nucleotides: TGTGCCAGCAGCATCAGGGGGCTGAATTCACCCCTCCACTTT. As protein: CASSIRGLNSPLHF.

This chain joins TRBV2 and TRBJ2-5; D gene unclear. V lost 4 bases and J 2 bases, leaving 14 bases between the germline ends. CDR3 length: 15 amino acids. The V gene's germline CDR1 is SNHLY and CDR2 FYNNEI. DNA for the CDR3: TGTGCCAGCAGTGCAATTTGGGCTAGTCAAGAGACCCAGTACTTC. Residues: CASSAIWASQETQYF.

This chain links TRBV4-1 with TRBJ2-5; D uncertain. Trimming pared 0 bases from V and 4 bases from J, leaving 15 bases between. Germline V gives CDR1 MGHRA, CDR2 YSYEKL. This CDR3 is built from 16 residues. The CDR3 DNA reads TGCGCCAGCAGCCAAGAAGTTGCTAGGCGTGGAGAGACCCAGTACTTC. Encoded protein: CASSQEVARRGETQYF.

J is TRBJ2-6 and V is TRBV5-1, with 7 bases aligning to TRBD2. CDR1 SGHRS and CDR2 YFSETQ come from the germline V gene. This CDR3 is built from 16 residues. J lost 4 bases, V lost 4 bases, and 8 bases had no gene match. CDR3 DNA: TGCGCCAGCAGCCGGGAGGCAGGGAGCGGGGCCAACGTCCTGACTTTC. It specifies CASSREAGSGANVLTF.

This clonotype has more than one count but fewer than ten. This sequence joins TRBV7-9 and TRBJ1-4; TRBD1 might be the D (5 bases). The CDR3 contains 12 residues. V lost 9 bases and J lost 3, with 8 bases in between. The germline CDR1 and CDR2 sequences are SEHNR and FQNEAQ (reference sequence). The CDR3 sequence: CASDRPNEKLFF. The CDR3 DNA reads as TGTGCCAGTGACAGACCTAATGAAAAACTGTTTTTT.

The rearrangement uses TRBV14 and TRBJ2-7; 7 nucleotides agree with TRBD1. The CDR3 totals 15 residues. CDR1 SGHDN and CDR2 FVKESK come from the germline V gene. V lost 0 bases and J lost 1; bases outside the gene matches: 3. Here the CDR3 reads CASSQEPGQSYEQYF. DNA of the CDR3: TGTGCCAGCAGCCAAGAGCCGGGACAGTCCTACGAGCAGTACTTC.

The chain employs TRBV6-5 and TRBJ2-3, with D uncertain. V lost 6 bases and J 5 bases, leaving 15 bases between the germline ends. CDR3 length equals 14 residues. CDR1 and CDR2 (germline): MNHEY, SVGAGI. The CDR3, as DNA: TGTGCCAGCAGCCCCCTACAGATGGGAGATACGCAGTATTTT. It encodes CASSPLQMGDTQYF.

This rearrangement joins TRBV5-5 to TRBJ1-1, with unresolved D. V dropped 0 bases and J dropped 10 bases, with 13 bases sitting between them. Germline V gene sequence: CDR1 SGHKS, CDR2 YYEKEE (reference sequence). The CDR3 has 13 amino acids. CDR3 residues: CASSLDRPWRAFF. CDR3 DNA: TGTGCCAGCAGCTTGGACCGCCCCTGGAGAGCTTTCTTT.

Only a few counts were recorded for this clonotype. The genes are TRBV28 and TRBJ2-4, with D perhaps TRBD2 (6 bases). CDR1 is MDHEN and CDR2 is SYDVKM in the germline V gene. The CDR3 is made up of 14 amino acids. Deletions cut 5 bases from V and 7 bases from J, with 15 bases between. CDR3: CASSPGRLGNIQYF. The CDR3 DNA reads TGTGCCAGCAGTCCGGGACGACTAGGCAACATTCAGTACTTC.

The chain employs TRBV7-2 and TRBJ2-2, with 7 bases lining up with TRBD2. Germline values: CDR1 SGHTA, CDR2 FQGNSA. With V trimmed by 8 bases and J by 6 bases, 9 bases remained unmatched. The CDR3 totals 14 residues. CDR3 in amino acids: CASGRGDQAGELFF. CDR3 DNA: TGTGCCAGCGGACGGGGGGATCAGGCCGGGGAGCTGTTTTTT. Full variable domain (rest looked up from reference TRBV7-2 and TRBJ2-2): GAGVSQSPSNKVTEKGKDVELRCDPISGHTALYWYRQSLGQGLEFLIYFQGNSAPDKSGLPSDRFSAERTGGSVSTLTIQRTQQEDSAVYLCASGRGDQAGELFFGEGSRLTVL.

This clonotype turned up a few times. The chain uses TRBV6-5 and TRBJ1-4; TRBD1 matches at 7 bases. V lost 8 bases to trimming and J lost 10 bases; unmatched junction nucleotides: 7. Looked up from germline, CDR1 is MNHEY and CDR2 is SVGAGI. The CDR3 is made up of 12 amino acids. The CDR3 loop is CASPDRARKLFF. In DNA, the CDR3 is TGTGCCAGCCCCGACAGGGCACGAAAACTGTTTTTT.

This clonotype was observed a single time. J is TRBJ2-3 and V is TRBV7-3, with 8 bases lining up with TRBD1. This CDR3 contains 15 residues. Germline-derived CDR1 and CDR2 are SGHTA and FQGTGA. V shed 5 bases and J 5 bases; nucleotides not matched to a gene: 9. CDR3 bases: TGTGCCAGCAGCCCAGGACAGGGCTGGATAGATACGCAGTATTTT. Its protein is CASSPGQGWIDTQYF.